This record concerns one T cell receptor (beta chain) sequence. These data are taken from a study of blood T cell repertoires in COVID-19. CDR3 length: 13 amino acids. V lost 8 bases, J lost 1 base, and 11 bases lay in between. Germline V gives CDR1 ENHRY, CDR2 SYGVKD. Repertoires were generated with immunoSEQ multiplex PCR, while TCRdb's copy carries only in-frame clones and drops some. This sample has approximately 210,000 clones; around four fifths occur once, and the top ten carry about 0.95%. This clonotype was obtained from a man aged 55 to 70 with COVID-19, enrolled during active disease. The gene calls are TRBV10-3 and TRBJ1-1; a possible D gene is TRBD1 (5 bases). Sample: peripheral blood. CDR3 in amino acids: CAILGQPNTEAFF. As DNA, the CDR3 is TGTGCCATCTTGGGGCAGCCGAACACTGAAGCTTTCTTT.